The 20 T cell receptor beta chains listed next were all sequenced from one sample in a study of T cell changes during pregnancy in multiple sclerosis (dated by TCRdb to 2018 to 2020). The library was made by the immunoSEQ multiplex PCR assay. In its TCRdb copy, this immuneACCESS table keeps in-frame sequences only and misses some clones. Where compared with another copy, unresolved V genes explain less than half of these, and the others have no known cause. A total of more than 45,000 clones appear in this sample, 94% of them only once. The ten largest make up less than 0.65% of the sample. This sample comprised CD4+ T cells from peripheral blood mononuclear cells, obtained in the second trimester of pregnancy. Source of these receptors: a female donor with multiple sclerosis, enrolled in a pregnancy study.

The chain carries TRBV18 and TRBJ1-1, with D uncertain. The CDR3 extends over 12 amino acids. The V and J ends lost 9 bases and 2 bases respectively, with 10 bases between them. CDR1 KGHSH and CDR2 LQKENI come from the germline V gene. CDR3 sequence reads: CASSEGNTEAFF. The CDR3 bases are TGTGCCAGTTCAGAGGGAAACACTGAAGCTTTCTTT.

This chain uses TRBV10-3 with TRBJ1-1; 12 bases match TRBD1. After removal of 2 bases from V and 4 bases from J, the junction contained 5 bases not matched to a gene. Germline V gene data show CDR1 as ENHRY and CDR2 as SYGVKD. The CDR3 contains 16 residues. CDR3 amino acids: CAISERDRGLITEAFF. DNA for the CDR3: TGTGCCATCAGTGAGAGGGACAGGGGGCTTATCACTGAAGCTTTCTTT.

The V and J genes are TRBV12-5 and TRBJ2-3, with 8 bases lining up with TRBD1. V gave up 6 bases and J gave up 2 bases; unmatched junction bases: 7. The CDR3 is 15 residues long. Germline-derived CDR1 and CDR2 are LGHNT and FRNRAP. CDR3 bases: TGTGCTAGTGGACAGGGGGAGACCTACACAGATACGCAGTATTTT. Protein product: CASGQGETYTDTQYF.

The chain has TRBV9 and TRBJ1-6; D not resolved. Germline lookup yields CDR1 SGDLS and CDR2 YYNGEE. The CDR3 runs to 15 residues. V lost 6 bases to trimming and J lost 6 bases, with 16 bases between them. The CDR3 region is CASNNEARLNSPLHF. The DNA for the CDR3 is TGTGCCAGCAATAATGAGGCGCGTCTTAATTCACCCCTCCACTTT.

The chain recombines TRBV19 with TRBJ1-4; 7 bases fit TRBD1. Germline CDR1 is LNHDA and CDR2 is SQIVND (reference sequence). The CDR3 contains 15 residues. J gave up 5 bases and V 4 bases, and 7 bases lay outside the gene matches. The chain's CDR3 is CASSTRQGRNEKLFF. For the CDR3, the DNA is TGTGCCAGTAGTACCCGACAGGGCAGGAATGAAAAACTGTTTTTT.

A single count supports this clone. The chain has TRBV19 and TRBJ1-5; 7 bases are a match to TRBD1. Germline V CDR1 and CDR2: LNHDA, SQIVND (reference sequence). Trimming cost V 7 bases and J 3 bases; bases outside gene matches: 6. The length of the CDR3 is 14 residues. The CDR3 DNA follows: TGTGCCAGTATGATGGGACAGTTCAATCAGCCCCAGCATTTT. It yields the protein CASMMGQFNQPQHF.

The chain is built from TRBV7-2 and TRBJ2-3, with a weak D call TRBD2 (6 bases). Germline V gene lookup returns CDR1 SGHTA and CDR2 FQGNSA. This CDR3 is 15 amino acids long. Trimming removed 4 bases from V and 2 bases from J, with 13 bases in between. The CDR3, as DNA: TGTGCCAGCAGCTCGGGACTGCTTATCACAGATACGCAGTATTTT. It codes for CASSSGLLITDTQYF. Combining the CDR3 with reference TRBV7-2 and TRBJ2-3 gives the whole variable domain GAGVSQSPSNKVTEKGKDVELRCDPISGHTALYWYRQSLGQGLEFLIYFQGNSAPDKSGLPSDRFSAERTGGSVSTLTIQRTQQEDSAVYLCASSSGLLITDTQYFGPGTRLTVL.

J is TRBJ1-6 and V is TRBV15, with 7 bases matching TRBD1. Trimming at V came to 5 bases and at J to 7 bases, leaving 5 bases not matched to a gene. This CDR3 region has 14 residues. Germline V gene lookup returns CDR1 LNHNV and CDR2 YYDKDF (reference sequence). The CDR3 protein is CATSVGTANSPLHF. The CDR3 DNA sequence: TGTGCCACCAGCGTTGGGACAGCCAATTCACCCCTCCACTTT.

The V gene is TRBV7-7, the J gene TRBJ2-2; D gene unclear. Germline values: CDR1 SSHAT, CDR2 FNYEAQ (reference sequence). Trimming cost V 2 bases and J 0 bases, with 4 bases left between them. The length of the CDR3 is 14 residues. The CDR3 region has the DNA TGTGCCAGCAGCTTAATAGCGAACACCGGGGAGCTGTTTTTT. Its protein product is CASSLIANTGELFF.

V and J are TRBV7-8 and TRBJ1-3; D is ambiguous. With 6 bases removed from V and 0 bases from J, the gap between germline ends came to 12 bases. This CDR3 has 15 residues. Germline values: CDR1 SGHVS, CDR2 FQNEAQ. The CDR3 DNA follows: TGTGCCAGCAGACTAGACACGGGCTCTGGAAACACCATATATTTT. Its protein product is CASRLDTGSGNTIYF.

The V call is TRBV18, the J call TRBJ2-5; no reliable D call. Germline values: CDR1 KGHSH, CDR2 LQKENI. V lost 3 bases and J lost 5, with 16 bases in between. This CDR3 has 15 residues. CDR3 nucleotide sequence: TGTGCCAGCTCACCTCTAGGTCGGGTGAGGGAGACCCAGTACTTC. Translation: CASSPLGRVRETQYF.

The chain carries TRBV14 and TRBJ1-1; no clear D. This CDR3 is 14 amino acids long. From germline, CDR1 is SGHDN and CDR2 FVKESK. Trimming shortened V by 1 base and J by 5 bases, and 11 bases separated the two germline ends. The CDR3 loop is CASSQVAGRTEAFF. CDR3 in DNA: TGTGCCAGCAGCCAAGTTGCCGGGAGGACTGAAGCTTTCTTT.

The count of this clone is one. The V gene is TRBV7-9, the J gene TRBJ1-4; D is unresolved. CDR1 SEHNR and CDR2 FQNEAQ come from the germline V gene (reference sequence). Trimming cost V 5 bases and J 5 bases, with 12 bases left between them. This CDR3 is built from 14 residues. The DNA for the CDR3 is TGTGCCAGCAGCCGTGGACTGTTGAATGAAAAACTGTTTTTT. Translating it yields CASSRGLLNEKLFF.

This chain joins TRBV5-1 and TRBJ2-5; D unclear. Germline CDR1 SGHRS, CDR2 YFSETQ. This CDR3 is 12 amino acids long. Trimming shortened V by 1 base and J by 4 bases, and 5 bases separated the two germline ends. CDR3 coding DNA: TGCGCCAGCAGCTTGACGCGAGAGACCCAGTACTTC. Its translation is CASSLTRETQYF.

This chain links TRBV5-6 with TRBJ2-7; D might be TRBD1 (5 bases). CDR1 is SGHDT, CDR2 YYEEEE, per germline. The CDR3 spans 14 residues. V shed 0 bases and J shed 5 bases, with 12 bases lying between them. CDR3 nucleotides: TGTGCCAGCAGCTTGGGCAGGGAACACGACGAGCAGTACTTC. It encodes CASSLGREHDEQYF.

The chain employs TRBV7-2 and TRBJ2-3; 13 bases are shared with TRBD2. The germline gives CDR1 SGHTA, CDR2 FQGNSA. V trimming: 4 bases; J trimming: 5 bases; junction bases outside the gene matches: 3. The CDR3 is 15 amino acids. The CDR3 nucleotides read TGTGCCAGCAGCTCCGGACTAGCGGGAGTAGATACGCAGTATTTT. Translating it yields CASSSGLAGVDTQYF.

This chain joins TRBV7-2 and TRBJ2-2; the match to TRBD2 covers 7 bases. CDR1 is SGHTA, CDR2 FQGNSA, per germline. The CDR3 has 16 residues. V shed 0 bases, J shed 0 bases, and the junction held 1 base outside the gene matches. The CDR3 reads CASSLAGTTNTGELFF. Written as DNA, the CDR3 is TGTGCCAGCAGCTTAGCGGGGACTACGAACACCGGGGAGCTGTTTTTT.

CDR3 sequence reads: CASSHGGANTEAFF. The DNA of the CDR3 is TGCGCCAGCAGCCATGGGGGGGCGAACACTGAAGCTTTCTTT. The chain uses TRBV23-1 and TRBJ1-1; D might be TRBD1 (6 bases). TRBV23-1 qualifies as an ORF whose function is uncertain. This CDR3 is 14 amino acids long. The ends were cut back, 6 bases at V and 1 base at J, with 12 bases in the middle.

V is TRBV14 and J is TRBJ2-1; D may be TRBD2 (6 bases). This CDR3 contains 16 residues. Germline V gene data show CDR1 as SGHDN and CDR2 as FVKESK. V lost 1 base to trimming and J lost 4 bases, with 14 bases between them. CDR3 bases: TGTGCCAGCAGCCAAGGAGGTGGGGGGAGGTACAATGAGCAGTTCTTC. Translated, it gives CASSQGGGGRYNEQFF.

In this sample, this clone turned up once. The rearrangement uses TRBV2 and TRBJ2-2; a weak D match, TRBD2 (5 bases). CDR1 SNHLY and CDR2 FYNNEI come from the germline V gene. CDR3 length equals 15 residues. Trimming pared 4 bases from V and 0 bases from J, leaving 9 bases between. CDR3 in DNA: TGTGCCAGCAGTGTACGGGAATCGAACACCGGGGAGCTGTTTTTT. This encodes CASSVRESNTGELFF.